This TCR beta chain was profiled in a study of cytomegalovirus exposure and HLA in healthy donors. Study at large: HLA-typed donors were the source of tens of millions of unique TCRs held in an early data release.

Study-level results: The authors considered a cluster of highly shared sequence variants likely to be a sequencing artifact. Across all donors, roughly uniform sequencing depth was an assumption of the presence/absence analyses. In vitro experiments confirmed that a few CMV-associated chains were specific for CMV antigens.

CDR1 and CDR2 (germline): MNHEY, SMNVEV (reference sequence). Trimming cost V 6 bases and J 0 bases, with 14 bases left between them. The CDR3 sequence is 16 residues long. As concerns this clone: No antigen is known for it.

PCR employed 60 Vbeta and 13 Jbeta primers. Assay used: immunoSEQ multiplex PCR; TCRdb lists only in-frame clones, some missing. The sample includes 100,000 to 150,000 clones, approximately 80% seen only once; the top ten take around 2%. The chain is built from TRBV27 and TRBJ2-2, with D maybe TRBD1 (6 bases). The receptor was isolated from a woman aged 40 to 49 in good health and CMV-seronegative. The sample was PBMCs. The CDR3, as DNA: TGTGCCAGCAGACTCACAGGGATCGCGAACACCGGGGAGCTGTTTTTT. It encodes CASRLTGIANTGELFF.